The next 28 T cell receptor beta chains were all read from a single sample in a study of shared clonotypes between healthy human individuals. The method was immunoSEQ multiplex PCR; TCRdb's version includes in-frame clones alone and lacks a portion of them. This sample has about 600,000 clones; around 81% occur once, and the top ten carry approximately 12%. The sequenced sample was PBMCs. The receptors stem from a middle-aged woman in good health. Some clones in this sample may be carry-over from other donors' samples.

The chain has TRBV30 and TRBJ1-2; TRBD1 might be the D (5 bases). Germline CDR1 reads GTSNPN; CDR2 reads SVGIG (reference sequence). With 2 bases removed from V and 2 bases from J, the gap between germline ends came to 9 bases. CDR3 size: 13 residues. In DNA, the CDR3 is TGTGCCTGGAGTAGACAGCCAAACTATGGCTACACCTTC. Translated, it gives CAWSRQPNYGYTF.

The table lists this clone with a few counts. The rearrangement uses TRBV27 and TRBJ1-4, with TRBD1 as a possible D gene (6 bases). V was shortened by 3 bases and J by 4 bases, with 18 bases between the two germline ends. Germline-derived CDR1 and CDR2 are MNHEY and SMNVEV (reference sequence). The CDR3 covers 17 residues. As DNA, the CDR3 is TGTGCCAGCAGTTTTAGGGGTGGGGGCGGTCTTAATGAAAAACTGTTTTTT. Its protein is CASSFRGGGGLNEKLFF.

The CDR3 protein is CASSLAPARQETQYF. Written as DNA, the CDR3 is TGTGCCAGCAGCTTGGCCCCTGCCAGACAAGAGACCCAGTACTTC. The chain couples TRBV5-4 to TRBJ2-5, with D uncertain. The CDR3 runs 15 residues. Germline V gives CDR1 SGHNT, CDR2 YYREEE (reference sequence). V lost 0 bases, J lost 2 bases, and 11 bases lay in between.

This rearrangement joins TRBV7-8 to TRBJ1-4; D perhaps matches TRBD1 (5 bases). Deletions cut 6 bases from V and 7 bases from J, with 18 bases between. The germline V gene has CDR1 SGHVS and CDR2 FQNEAQ. The CDR3 covers 15 residues. The CDR3 loop is CASRKSSMGGEKLFF. CDR3 DNA: TGTGCCAGCAGGAAGAGTTCCATGGGGGGTGAAAAACTGTTTTTT.

This clone was detected once. The conserved closing phenylalanine or tryptophan is absent in this CDR3, likely reflecting a read error. V usage is TRBV30 and J usage is TRBJ1-2; D is unresolved. Trimming took 2 bases from V and 6 from J, leaving 10 bases between them. This CDR3 is 12 amino acids long. Germline loops: CDR1 GTSNPN, CDR2 SVGIG (reference sequence). Here the CDR3 reads CAWSRPGNGYTL. CDR3 nucleotides: TGTGCCTGGAGTAGGCCAGGAAATGGCTACACCCTC.

V is TRBV7-3 and J is TRBJ2-1; 7 positions match TRBD2. Losses at the gene ends were 5 bases for V and 4 bases for J; bases not matched to a gene: 5. Germline V gene lookup returns CDR1 SGHTA and CDR2 FQGTGA. The CDR3 is 14 residues long. The CDR3 DNA reads TGTGCCAGCAGCGCCCCGGGACTATACAATGAGCAGTTCTTC. Translated: CASSAPGLYNEQFF.

V is TRBV5-1 and J is TRBJ1-1; 7 bases are shared with TRBD1. CDR3 length: 13 residues. Germline V gene lookup returns CDR1 SGHRS and CDR2 YFSETQ. V was clipped by 2 bases and J by 8 bases; unmatched bases: 6. CDR3 nucleotide sequence: TGCGCCAGCAGCTTTGGAGACAGGGACGAAGCTTTCTTT. The encoded protein is CASSFGDRDEAFF. The complete variable domain, with remaining parts taken from reference TRBV5-1 and TRBJ1-1, reads KAGVTQTPRYLIKTRGQQVTLSCSPISGHRSVSWYQQTPGQGLQFLFEYFSETQRNKGNFPGRFSGRQFSNSRSEMNVSTLELGDSALYLCASSFGDRDEAFFGQGTRLTVV.

The chain combines TRBV19 with TRBJ2-3; tentative D call: TRBD2 (6 bases). This CDR3 comprises 13 residues. Trimming removed 5 bases at V and 3 bases at J, with 9 bases between. Germline lookup yields CDR1 LNHDA and CDR2 SQIVND (reference sequence). The CDR3 sequence is CASSPRETDTQYF. As DNA, the CDR3 is TGTGCCAGTAGTCCCCGGGAGACAGATACGCAGTATTTT.

This clone was recorded a few times. This specimen includes other DNA sequences encoding the same CDR3. The chain uses TRBV7-2 and TRBJ2-5; possible D gene TRBD1, 7 bases. Trimming left V 6 bases short and J 5 bases short, with 13 bases between. Per the germline V gene, CDR1 is SGHTA and CDR2 is FQGNSA. The CDR3 runs 13 residues. The CDR3 is CASSRDSGETQYF. CDR3 in DNA: TGTGCCAGCAGTAGGGACAGCGGGGAGACCCAGTACTTC. Supplemented by reference TRBV7-2 and TRBJ2-5, the full variable domain reads GAGVSQSPSNKVTEKGKDVELRCDPISGHTALYWYRQSLGQGLEFLIYFQGNSAPDKSGLPSDRFSAERTGGSVSTLTIQRTQQEDSAVYLCASSRDSGETQYFGPGTRLLVL.

The sample holds a few counts of this clone. Other nucleotide sequences from this sample produce the same CDR3. This chain uses TRBV20-1 with TRBJ2-7, with D hard to call. This CDR3 region has 11 residues. Germline V lookup: CDR1 DFQATT, CDR2 SNEGSKA (reference sequence). With 3 bases removed from V and 1 base from J, the gap between germline ends came to 4 bases. The CDR3 spells CSARDSYEQYF. The CDR3 DNA is TGCAGTGCTAGGGATTCCTACGAGCAGTACTTC.

The chain employs TRBV5-1 and TRBJ2-3; 8 bases fit TRBD2. The trim removed 6 bases at V and 1 base at J, leaving 7 bases unmatched. Germline V gives CDR1 SGHRS, CDR2 YFSETQ. The CDR3 contains 15 residues. The CDR3 here is CASNREGDRTDTQYF. The CDR3 nucleotides are TGCGCCAGCAACCGGGAGGGGGATCGCACAGATACGCAGTATTTT.

The chain uses TRBV5-4 and TRBJ1-5; a possible D gene is TRBD1 (6 bases). V was clipped by 3 bases and J by 5 bases, with 9 bases between them. This CDR3 is built from 13 residues. Per germline, CDR1 SGHNT and CDR2 YYREEE (reference sequence). This CDR3 is CASSWAGDQPQHF. For the CDR3, the DNA is TGTGCCAGCAGCTGGGCAGGGGATCAGCCCCAGCATTTT.

The rearrangement links TRBV7-3 to TRBJ2-7; 8 positions agree with TRBD2. The J segment lost 3 bases and the V segment lost 4 bases, leaving 8 bases of the junction unmatched. The germline gives CDR1 SGHTA, CDR2 FQGTGA. The CDR3 has 15 residues. The CDR3 here is CASSWTTGLGYEQYF. CDR3 in DNA: TGTGCCAGCAGCTGGACCACGGGACTAGGCTACGAGCAGTACTTC. Variable domain in full (rest from reference TRBV7-3 and TRBJ2-7): GAGVSQTPSNKVTEKGKYVELRCDPISGHTALYWYRQSLGQGPEFLIYFQGTGAADDSGLPNDRFFAVRPEGSVSTLKIQRTERGDSAVYLCASSWTTGLGYEQYFGPGTRLTVT.

V usage is TRBV19 and J usage is TRBJ2-6; D may correspond to TRBD1 or TRBD2 (6 bases each). The CDR3 is made up of 20 amino acids. Germline loops: CDR1 LNHDA, CDR2 SQIVND (reference sequence). Trimming left V 0 bases short and J 0 bases short, with 18 bases between. The CDR3 loop is CASSIDAWGAESSGANVLTF. CDR3 in DNA: TGTGCCAGTAGTATAGATGCTTGGGGGGCCGAAAGCTCTGGGGCCAACGTCCTGACTTTC.

A remark on this clone: This sample includes further DNA sequences coding for the same CDR3. This chain joins TRBV7-9 and TRBJ1-5; TRBD1 is a possible D gene (5 bases). Trimming cost V 3 bases and J 5 bases, with 8 bases left between them. Germline V gene lookup returns CDR1 SEHNR and CDR2 FQNEAQ (reference sequence). This CDR3 is 13 amino acids long. CDR3 sequence (DNA): TGTGCCAGCAGCTTGGCGGGGGATCAGCCCCAGCATTTT. This encodes CASSLAGDQPQHF.

Worth noting for this clone: Distinct nucleotide sequences in the sample also encode this CDR3. V usage is TRBV6-5 and J usage is TRBJ2-7, with 11 bases matching TRBD2. Germline trimming cut 4 bases from V and 2 bases from J; bases unmatched to any gene: 1. Germline V gene sequence: CDR1 MNHEY, CDR2 SVGAGI. The CDR3 extends over 14 amino acids. This chain's CDR3 is CASSSTSGAYEQYF. CDR3 DNA sequence: TGTGCCAGCAGTTCGACTAGCGGGGCCTACGAGCAGTACTTC.

CDR3 residues: CASTLARSYNEQFF. The CDR3 DNA is TGTGCCAGCACCTTAGCGAGGTCCTACAATGAGCAGTTCTTC. V is TRBV6-6 and J is TRBJ2-1, with D perhaps TRBD2 (5 bases). The length of the CDR3 is 14 residues. V lost 7 bases and J lost 1, with 11 bases in between. The germline gives CDR1 MNHNY, CDR2 SVGAGI (reference sequence).

This rearrangement joins TRBV4-3 to TRBJ2-7; weak D call: TRBD2 (7 bases). This CDR3 has 15 residues. Germline V gives CDR1 LGHNA, CDR2 YSLEER. V was cut by 0 bases and J by 4 bases, with 13 bases left in between. The CDR3 coding sequence is TGCGCCAGCAGCCAAGAGTGGGGAGGGGGGTACGAGCAGTACTTC. It yields the protein CASSQEWGGGYEQYF.

This sequence joins TRBV28 and TRBJ2-7, with D perhaps matching TRBD2 (6 bases). The V end was cut by 3 bases, the J end by 3 bases, with 15 bases between. This CDR3 spans 15 amino acids. Germline loops: CDR1 MDHEN, CDR2 SYDVKM. The CDR3 here is CASSFRRGLFYEQYF. CDR3 DNA sequence: TGTGCCAGCAGTTTCCGTCGGGGGTTATTCTACGAGCAGTACTTC.

CDR3 loop: CASSLASGFTSPLHF. DNA for the CDR3: TGCGCCAGCAGCTTGGCCTCAGGGTTTACTTCACCCCTCCACTTT. The chain employs TRBV5-1 and TRBJ1-6; D is perhaps TRBD1 (5 bases). Germline V gene sequence: CDR1 SGHRS, CDR2 YFSETQ. Trimming shortened V by 0 bases and J by 9 bases, and 13 bases separated the two germline ends. This CDR3 contains 15 residues. The full variable domain, with the rest looked up from reference TRBV5-1 and TRBJ1-6, is KAGVTQTPRYLIKTRGQQVTLSCSPISGHRSVSWYQQTPGQGLQFLFEYFSETQRNKGNFPGRFSGRQFSNSRSEMNVSTLELGDSALYLCASSLASGFTSPLHFGNGTRLTVT.

The rearrangement uses TRBV2 and TRBJ2-5; D perhaps matches TRBD2 (5 bases). Trimming took 6 bases from V and 2 from J, leaving 10 bases between them. CDR3 length equals 13 residues. Per germline, CDR1 SNHLY and CDR2 FYNNEI. The CDR3 DNA follows: TGTGCCAGCAGGAGGGAACGTCAAGAGACCCAGTACTTC. This gives the protein CASRRERQETQYF.

This chain uses TRBV4-1 with TRBJ1-5; 9 bases agree with TRBD1. The CDR3 loop spans 17 amino acids. The germline CDR1 and CDR2 sequences are MGHRA and YSYEKL. With V trimmed by 1 base and J by 0 bases, 4 bases remained unmatched. CDR3: CASSQGGTGISNQPQHF. CDR3 DNA sequence: TGCGCCAGCAGCCAAGGGGGGACAGGGATTAGCAATCAGCCCCAGCATTTT.

As to this clone: A much bigger clone sits one base away, suggesting this may be a read error. The chain carries TRBV28 and TRBJ1-4; 7 nucleotides match TRBD1. Germline values: CDR1 MDHEN, CDR2 SYDVKM. The CDR3 contains 15 residues. DNA of the CDR3: TGTGCCAGCAGCCAACCGGGACAGACTAATGAAAGACTGTTTTTT. Translation gives CASSQPGQTNERLFF. The whole variable domain, remainder taken from reference TRBV28 and TRBJ1-4, is DVKVTQSSRYLVKRTGEKVFLECVQDMDHENMFWYRQDPGLGLRLIYFSYDVKMKEKGDIPEGYSVSREKKERFSLILESASTNQTSMYLCASSQPGQTNERLFFGSGTQLSVL.

V is TRBV5-1 and J is TRBJ2-1; TRBD2 matches 7 bases. The CDR3 contains 15 residues. CDR1 is SGHRS, CDR2 YFSETQ, per germline. V shed 1 base and J 8 bases; nucleotides not matched to a gene: 9. The CDR3 coding sequence is TGCGCCAGCAGCTTGTACGGACTAGTGGCCGATGAGCAGTTCTTC. Protein product: CASSLYGLVADEQFF.

This clone came up a few times. The V call is TRBV10-2, the J call TRBJ2-1, with 10 bases that match TRBD2. Germline assignment: CDR1 WSHSY and CDR2 SAAADI. Unmatched junction bases numbered 11, after V lost 8 bases and J lost 7 bases. There are 15 residues in the CDR3. CDR3 loop: CASATSSGGLNEQFF. In nucleotides, the CDR3 is TGCGCCAGCGCAACTTCTAGCGGGGGTCTTAATGAGCAGTTCTTC.

The chain combines TRBV9 with TRBJ2-2, with 7 bases fitting TRBD1. Germline values: CDR1 SGDLS, CDR2 YYNGEE. The CDR3 has 16 amino acids. After removal of 4 bases from V and 0 bases from J, the junction contained 6 bases not matched to a gene. CDR3 sequence: CASSKNRGSNTGELFF. The CDR3 DNA sequence: TGTGCCAGCAGCAAGAACAGGGGTTCGAACACCGGGGAGCTGTTTTTT.

This clone was seen a few times. V and J are TRBV21-1 and TRBJ2-7; the table names TRBD2, a call not compared with the DNA. TRBV21-1 is a documented pseudogene. The CDR3 consists of 13 residues. The DNA for the CDR3 is TGTGCCAGAGAGCGGGACCCCTGGTACGAGCAGTACTTC. Residues: CARERDPWYEQYF.

The chain recombines TRBV19 with TRBJ1-5; D call uncertain. Germline loops: CDR1 LNHDA, CDR2 SQIVND (reference sequence). CDR3 length: 13 amino acids. The germline V and J ends were trimmed by 7 bases and 10 bases, with 17 bases remaining between them. The CDR3 bases are TGTGCCAGTACCGCGGCCCACCGGGGACCCCAGCATTTT. Its protein product is CASTAAHRGPQHF.